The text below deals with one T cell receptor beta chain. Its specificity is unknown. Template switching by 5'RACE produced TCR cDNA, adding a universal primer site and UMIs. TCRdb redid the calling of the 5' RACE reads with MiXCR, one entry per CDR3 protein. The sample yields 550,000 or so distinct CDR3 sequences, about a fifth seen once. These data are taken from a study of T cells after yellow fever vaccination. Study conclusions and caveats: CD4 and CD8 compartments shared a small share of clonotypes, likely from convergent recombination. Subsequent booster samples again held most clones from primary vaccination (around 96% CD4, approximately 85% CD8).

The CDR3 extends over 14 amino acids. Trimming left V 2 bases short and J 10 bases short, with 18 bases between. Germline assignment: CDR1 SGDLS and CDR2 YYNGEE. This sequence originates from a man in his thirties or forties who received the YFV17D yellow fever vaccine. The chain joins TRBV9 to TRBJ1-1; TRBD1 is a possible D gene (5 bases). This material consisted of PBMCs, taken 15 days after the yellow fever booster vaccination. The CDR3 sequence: CASSVDRDGFRAFF. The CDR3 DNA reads TGTGCCAGCAGCGTCGACAGAGACGGATTTCGAGCTTTCTTT.